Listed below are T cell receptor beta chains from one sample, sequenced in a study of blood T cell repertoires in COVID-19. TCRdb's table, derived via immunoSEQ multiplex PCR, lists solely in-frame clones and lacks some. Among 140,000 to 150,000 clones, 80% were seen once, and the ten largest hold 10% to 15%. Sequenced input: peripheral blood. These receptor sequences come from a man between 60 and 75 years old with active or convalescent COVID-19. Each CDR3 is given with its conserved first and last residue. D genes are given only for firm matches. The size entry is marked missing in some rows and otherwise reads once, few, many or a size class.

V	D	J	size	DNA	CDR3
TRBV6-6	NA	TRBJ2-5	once	TGTGCCAGCAGTGAGAGGACTCTCCCGGAGACCCAGTACTTC	CASSERTLPETQYF
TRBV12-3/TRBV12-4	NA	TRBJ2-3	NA	TGTGCCAGCAGTTTTCTAGCGCAAGATACGCAGTATTTT	CASSFLAQDTQYF
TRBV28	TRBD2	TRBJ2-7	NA	TGTGCCAGCAGTAGGCGGGAGGCCCTCCCCGAGCAGTACTTC	CASSRREALPEQYF
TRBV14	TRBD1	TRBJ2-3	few	TGTGCCAGCAGCCCACAGGGGGCAGATACGCAGTATTTT	CASSPQGADTQYF
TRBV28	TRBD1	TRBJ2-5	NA	TGTGCCAGCAGTTTAACGCCAGGGGGCCGCGAGACCCAGTACTTC	CASSLTPGGRETQYF
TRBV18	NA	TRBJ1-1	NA	TGTGCCAGCTCACCCAGTTTGCAGGGCTTGAACACTGAAGCTTTCTTT	CASSPSLQGLNTEAFF
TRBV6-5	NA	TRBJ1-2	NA	TGTGCCAGCACCAGGGCCGGGGGCTACACCTTC	CASTRAGGYTF
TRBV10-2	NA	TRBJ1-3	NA	TGCGCCAGCAGTGAGTACAGGGCTGGAAACACCATATATTTT	CASSEYRAGNTIYF
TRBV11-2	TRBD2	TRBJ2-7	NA	TGTGCCAGCAGCTTAGCCCGGGGGGGAAACGAGCAGTACTTC	CASSLARGGNEQYF
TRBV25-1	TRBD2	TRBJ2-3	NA	TGTGCCAGCAGTGCCCCTAGCGGGAGGGCCGTAACAGATACGCAGTATTTT	CASSAPSGRAVTDTQYF
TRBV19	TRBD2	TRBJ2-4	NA	TGTGCCAGTAGTCCTAACACTAGCGGGAGGGGAAACATTCAGTACTTC	CASSPNTSGRGNIQYF
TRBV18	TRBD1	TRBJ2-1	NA	TGTGCCAGCTCACCCGGACAGGGATCCTACAATGAGCAGTTCTTC	CASSPGQGSYNEQFF
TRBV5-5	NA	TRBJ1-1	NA	TGTGCCAGCAGCTTGGGGCCAGACACTGAAGCTTTCTTT	CASSLGPDTEAFF
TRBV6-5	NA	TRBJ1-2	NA	TGTGCCAGCAGTCAGGAAAGGATGGCCTATGGCTACACCTTC	CASSQERMAYGYTF
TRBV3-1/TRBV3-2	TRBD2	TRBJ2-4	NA	TGTGCCAGCAGCCAAGTTGGCGGGAGGGGGTTGGGAAACATTCAGTACTTC	CASSQVGGRGLGNIQYF
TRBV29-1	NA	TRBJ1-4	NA	TGCAGCGCCCCAGGGTTTAATGAAAAACTGTTTTTT	CSAPGFNEKLFF
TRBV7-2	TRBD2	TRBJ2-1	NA	TGTGCCAGCAGCTCGGGACTAGCGGGAGTAAAGGAGCAGTTCTTC	CASSSGLAGVKEQFF
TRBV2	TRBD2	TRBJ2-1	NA	TGTGCCAGCAGGGGCGGGACTAGCGGGAGCTACAATGAGCAGTTCTTC	CASRGGTSGSYNEQFF
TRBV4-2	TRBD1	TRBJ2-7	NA	TGTGCCAGCAGCCAAGTGGGGCCGGGACAGGGTGCCTACGAGCAGTACTTC	CASSQVGPGQGAYEQYF
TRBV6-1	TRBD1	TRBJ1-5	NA	TGTGCCAGCAGTGAAGTCACAGGGGGTGCGCAGCCCCAGCATTTT	CASSEVTGGAQPQHF
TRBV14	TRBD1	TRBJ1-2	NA	TGTGCCAGCAGACGGACAGGGGGGTCTGGCTACACCTTC	CASRRTGGSGYTF
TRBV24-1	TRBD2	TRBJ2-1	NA	TGTGCCACCAGTGATCCCCTAGCGGGAGGGCCCGGGGACAATGAGCAGTTCTTC	CATSDPLAGGPGDNEQFF
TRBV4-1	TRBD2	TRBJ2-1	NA	TGCGCCAGCAGCCAAGCAGGGCTAGCGGGAGGGTACAATGAGCAGTTCTTC	CASSQAGLAGGYNEQFF
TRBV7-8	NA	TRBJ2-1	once	TGTGCCAGCAGCCCCGAGGCAGGGGGGAACAATGAGCAGTTCTTC	CASSPEAGGNNEQFF
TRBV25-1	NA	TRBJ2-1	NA	TGTGCCAGCAGGAGATACAATGAGCAGTTCTTC	CASRRYNEQFF
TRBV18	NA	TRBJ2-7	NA	TGTGCCAGCTCACCCGACAACTACGAGCAGTACTTC	CASSPDNYEQYF
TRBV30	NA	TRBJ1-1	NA	TGTGCCTGGAGCGTGTCAGATGGCACTGAAGCTTTCTTT	CAWSVSDGTEAFF
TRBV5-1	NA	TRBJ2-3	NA	TGCGCCAGCAGCTCACTAGTAACAGATACGCAGTATTTT	CASSSLVTDTQYF
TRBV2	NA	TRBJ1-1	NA	TGTGCCAGCAGTTCCCAGGCCCCCTCGAACACTGAAGCTTTCTTT	CASSSQAPSNTEAFF
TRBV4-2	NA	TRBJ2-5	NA	TGTGCCAGCAGCCAGACCGGGACATCCCCGGGAGAGACCCAGTACTTC	CASSQTGTSPGETQYF
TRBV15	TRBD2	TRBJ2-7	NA	TGTGCCACCAGCAGGGGACTAGCGGGAACCTACGAGCAGTACTTC	CATSRGLAGTYEQYF
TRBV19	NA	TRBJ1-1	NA	TGTGCCAGTAGACGTCAGACAACGAACACTGAAGCTTTCTTT	CASRRQTTNTEAFF
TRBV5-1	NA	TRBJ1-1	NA	TGCGCCAGCAGTTTCGGTCAGGGGAAGACTGAAGCTTTCTTT	CASSFGQGKTEAFF
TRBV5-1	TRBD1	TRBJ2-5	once	TGCGCCAGCAGCGACGGGACAGGGGAAGAGACCCAGTACTTC	CASSDGTGEETQYF
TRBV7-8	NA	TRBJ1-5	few	TGTGCCAGCAGCTTAGGTGGGGGCGATCAGCCCCAGCATTTT	CASSLGGGDQPQHF
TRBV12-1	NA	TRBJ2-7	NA	TGTGCCAGCAGCTCCCTAGCGTACTACGAGCAGTACTTC	CASSSLAYYEQYF
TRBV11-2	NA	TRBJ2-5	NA	TGTGCCAGCAGTTTAAGGAGGCTAGCTCAAGAGACCCAGTACTTC	CASSLRRLAQETQYF
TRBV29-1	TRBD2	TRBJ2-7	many	TGCAGCGTCCAGAGCGGGGGCTACGAGCAGTACTTC	CSVQSGGYEQYF